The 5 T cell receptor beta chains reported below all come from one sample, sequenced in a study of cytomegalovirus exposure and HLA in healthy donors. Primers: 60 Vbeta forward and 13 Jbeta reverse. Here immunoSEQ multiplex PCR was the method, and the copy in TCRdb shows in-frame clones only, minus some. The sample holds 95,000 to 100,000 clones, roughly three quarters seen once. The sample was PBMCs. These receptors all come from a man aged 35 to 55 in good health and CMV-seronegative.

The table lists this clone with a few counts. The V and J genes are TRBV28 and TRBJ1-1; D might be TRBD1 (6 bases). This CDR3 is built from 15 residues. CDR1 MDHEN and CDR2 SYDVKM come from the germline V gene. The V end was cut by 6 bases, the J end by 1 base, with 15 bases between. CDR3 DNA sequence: TGTGCCAGCAGCATTTCAGGGGTGGGGAACACTGAAGCTTTCTTT. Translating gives CASSISGVGNTEAFF.

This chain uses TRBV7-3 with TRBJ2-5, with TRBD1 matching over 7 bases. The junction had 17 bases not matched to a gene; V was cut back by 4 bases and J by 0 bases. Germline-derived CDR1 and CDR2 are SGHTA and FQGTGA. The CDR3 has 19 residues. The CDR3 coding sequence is TGTGCCAGCAGCTATCGAAGTCCTACAGGGGCCCTGTACCAAGAGACCCAGTACTTC. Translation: CASSYRSPTGALYQETQYF.

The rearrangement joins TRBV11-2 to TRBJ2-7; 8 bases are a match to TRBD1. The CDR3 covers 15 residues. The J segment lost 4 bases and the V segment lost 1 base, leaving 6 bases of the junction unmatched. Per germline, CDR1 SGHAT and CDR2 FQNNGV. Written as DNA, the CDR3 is TGTGCCAGCAGCTTAGGTCCGGACAGGGCTTACGAGCAGTACTTC. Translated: CASSLGPDRAYEQYF.

The CDR3: CASSPRNLPAGIYEQYF. The CDR3 DNA is TGTGCCAGCAGTCCACGTAATCTCCCGGCCGGGATCTACGAGCAGTACTTC. The chain combines TRBV28 with TRBJ2-7; possibly TRBD2 for D (5 bases). Germline-derived CDR1 and CDR2 are MDHEN and SYDVKM. This CDR3 is 17 amino acids long. Trimming removed 5 bases from V and 3 bases from J, with 23 bases in between.

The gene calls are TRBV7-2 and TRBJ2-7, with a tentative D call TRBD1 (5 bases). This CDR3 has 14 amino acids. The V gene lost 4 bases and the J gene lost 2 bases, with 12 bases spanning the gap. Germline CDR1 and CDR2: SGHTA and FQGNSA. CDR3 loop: CASSSGSTAYEQYF. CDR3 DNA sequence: TGTGCCAGCAGCTCAGGGTCAACGGCCTACGAGCAGTACTTC. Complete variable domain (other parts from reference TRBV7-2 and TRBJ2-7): GAGVSQSPSNKVTEKGKDVELRCDPISGHTALYWYRQSLGQGLEFLIYFQGNSAPDKSGLPSDRFSAERTGGSVSTLTIQRTQQEDSAVYLCASSSGSTAYEQYFGPGTRLTVT.